One sample yielded the 18 T cell receptor beta chains listed below, sequenced in a study of long-term antiretroviral therapy in people with HIV. Sequencing used immunoSEQ v3.0 at survey level. Assay: immunoSEQ multiplex PCR; the TCRdb copy retains only in-frame clones and omits some. The repertoire holds 25,000 to 30,000 clones, 80% to 90% seen once, with approximately 9.5% in the top ten. The sequencing here drew on unsorted PBMCs, taken 3 years after starting antiretroviral therapy. Source of these receptors: a man aged 35 to 55 with HIV.

The genes are TRBV7-9 and TRBJ2-4, with 14 nucleotides matching TRBD2. V lost 3 bases and J lost 9; bases outside the gene matches: 4. Looked up from germline, CDR1 is SEHNR and CDR2 is FQNEAQ (reference sequence). The CDR3 has 15 residues. The CDR3 sequence: CASSLTSGGGGIQYF. CDR3 bases: TGTGCCAGCAGCTTGACTAGCGGGGGGGGTGGCATTCAGTACTTC.

The J gene is TRBJ2-3, the V gene TRBV2, with 9 positions matching TRBD2. Germline assignment: CDR1 SNHLY and CDR2 FYNNEI. Trimming removed 9 bases from V and 2 bases from J; junction bases left unmatched: 9. CDR3 size: 15 residues. The CDR3, as DNA: TGTGCCAGTCGAGCTAGCGGGATGACCACAGATACGCAGTATTTT. This translates into CASRASGMTTDTQYF. Drawing the rest from reference TRBV2 and TRBJ2-3, the complete variable domain is EPEVTQTPSHQVTQMGQEVILRCVPISNHLYFYWYRQILGQKVEFLVSFYNNEISEKSEIFDDQFSVERPDGSNFTLKIRSTKLEDSAMYFCASRASGMTTDTQYFGPGTRLTVL.

This clone is labeled medium-sized (0.01 to 0.1%). This sample also contains other DNA sequences that code for the same CDR3. The chain carries TRBV20-1 and TRBJ2-7; no clear D gene. Germline CDR1 is DFQATT and CDR2 is SNEGSKA (reference sequence). Trimming pared 3 bases from V and 5 bases from J, leaving 5 bases between. CDR3 length: 10 amino acids. CDR3 nucleotides: TGCAGTGCTAGTGACCACGAGCAGTACTTC. Protein sequence: CSASDHEQYF.

This rearrangement joins TRBV5-1 to TRBJ1-1, with D perhaps matching TRBD1 (6 bases). The CDR3 contains 13 residues. From germline, CDR1 is SGHRS and CDR2 YFSETQ. Trimming took 3 bases from V and 4 from J, leaving 10 bases between them. The CDR3 nucleotides read TGCGCCAGCAGCTGCCAGGGGTGCACTGAAGCTTTCTTT. Residues: CASSCQGCTEAFF.

The gene calls are TRBV19 and TRBJ1-1; possible D gene TRBD1, 5 bases. Per germline, CDR1 LNHDA and CDR2 SQIVND (reference sequence). The CDR3 has 12 amino acids. V lost 9 bases, J lost 9 bases, and 17 bases lay in between. CDR3 sequence: CASAGQELKAFF. DNA for the CDR3: TGTGCCAGCGCCGGACAAGAACTGAAAGCTTTCTTT.

The genes are TRBV29-1 and TRBJ1-2, with D perhaps matching TRBD1 (5 bases). Trimming left V 0 bases short and J 6 bases short, with 17 bases between. Looked up from germline, CDR1 is SQVTM and CDR2 is ANQGSEA. The CDR3 covers 15 residues. The CDR3 spells CSVEDSAILGHGYTF. As DNA, the CDR3 is TGCAGCGTTGAAGATTCGGCCATCCTGGGGCATGGCTACACCTTC.

The chain is built from TRBV7-9 and TRBJ1-4; D is possibly TRBD1 (5 bases). This CDR3 has 16 residues. CDR1 and CDR2 (germline): SEHNR, FQNEAQ (reference sequence). V was trimmed by 5 bases and J by 6 bases, leaving 19 bases between them. CDR3 nucleotide sequence: TGTGCCAGCAGCCCCACGGCAGGTGAGGGGTATGAAAAACTGTTTTTT. The encoded protein is CASSPTAGEGYEKLFF.

The chain joins TRBV2 to TRBJ2-1, with 9 bases aligning to TRBD1. Germline CDR1 is SNHLY and CDR2 is FYNNEI. V was pared by 10 bases and J by 9 bases, with 10 bases of the junction left unmatched. The CDR3 has 13 residues. The CDR3 DNA is TGTGCCACACCGGGACAGGGTGGCGCTGAGCAGTTCTTC. It translates to CATPGQGGAEQFF.

The chain has TRBV11-2 and TRBJ2-7; D is perhaps TRBD1 (5 bases). This CDR3 spans 12 amino acids. Trimming shortened V by 2 bases and J by 7 bases, and 9 bases separated the two germline ends. Per the germline V gene, CDR1 is SGHAT and CDR2 is FQNNGV. DNA of the CDR3: TGTGCCAGCAGCTTACCAGGGCTTGAGCAGTACTTC. It is translated as CASSLPGLEQYF. Full variable domain (outside the CDR3, taken from reference TRBV11-2 and TRBJ2-7): EAGVAQSPRYKIIEKRQSVAFWCNPISGHATLYWYQQILGQGPKLLIQFQNNGVVDDSQLPKDRFSAERLKGVDSTLKIQPAKLEDSAVYLCASSLPGLEQYFGPGTRLTVT.

The chain carries TRBV19 and TRBJ2-1; 8 nucleotides align to TRBD2. V lost 3 bases, J lost 7 bases, and 11 bases stayed unmatched. The CDR3 loop spans 16 amino acids. The germline CDR1 and CDR2 sequences are LNHDA and SQIVND (reference sequence). CDR3 DNA sequence: TGTGCCAGTAGTATTGGATCCGGGACTAGAGAGAATGAGCAGTTCTTC. Amino acid sequence: CASSIGSGTRENEQFF. The whole variable domain, remainder taken from reference TRBV19 and TRBJ2-1, is DGGITQSPKYLFRKEGQNVTLSCEQNLNHDAMYWYRQDPGQGLRLIYYSQIVNDFQKGDIAEGYSVSREKKESFPLTVTSAQKNPTAFYLCASSIGSGTRENEQFFGPGTRLTVL.

V usage is TRBV9 and J usage is TRBJ2-7, with D possibly being TRBD2 (5 bases). The CDR3 has 14 amino acids. Trimming removed 0 bases from V and 0 bases from J, with 7 bases in between. In germline, CDR1 is SGDLS, CDR2 YYNGEE. The CDR3 sequence: CASSVGSDSYEQYF. The CDR3 region has the DNA TGTGCCAGCAGCGTAGGTAGCGACTCCTACGAGCAGTACTTC.

This clone is classed as medium-sized (0.01 to 0.1%). The chain carries TRBV27 and TRBJ1-3; D is ambiguous. The V end lost 5 bases, the J end lost 4 bases, and 6 bases lay between the germline ends. Germline CDR1 reads MNHEY; CDR2 reads SMNVEV (reference sequence). The CDR3 is 12 residues long. CDR3 DNA: TGTGCCAGCAGTGATTCCGGAAACACCATATATTTT. This sequence encodes CASSDSGNTIYF.

The chain joins TRBV7-8 to TRBJ2-7, with D tentatively TRBD1 (6 bases). The CDR3 covers 14 residues. The germline V and J ends were trimmed by 5 bases and 1 base, with 12 bases remaining between them. Germline V gene data show CDR1 as SGHVS and CDR2 as FQNEAQ. The CDR3 bases are TGTGCCAGCAGCCGATCGGACAGATCCTACGAGCAGTACTTC. It specifies CASSRSDRSYEQYF.

The rearrangement uses TRBV11-2 and TRBJ2-6; D is perhaps TRBD1 or TRBD2 (6 bases each). The CDR3 extends over 16 amino acids. Trimming removed 3 bases from V and 2 bases from J, with 11 bases in between. CDR1 is SGHAT, CDR2 FQNNGV, per germline. The CDR3 nucleotides read TGTGCCAGCAGCTTCCCTCGGGGGCCTGGGGCCAACGTCCTGACTTTC. Its translation: CASSFPRGPGANVLTF.

This clone was found once. The chain couples TRBV28 to TRBJ2-1; 7 nucleotides agree with TRBD2. The CDR3 consists of 14 residues. With V trimmed by 7 bases and J by 4 bases, 7 bases remained unmatched. Germline V gives CDR1 MDHEN, CDR2 SYDVKM. The CDR3 spells CASIPGGSYNEQFF. The CDR3 DNA reads as TGTGCCAGCATCCCTGGCGGGAGTTACAATGAGCAGTTCTTC.

The chain is built from TRBV7-9 and TRBJ1-5; tentatively, D is TRBD1 (6 bases). There are 18 residues in the CDR3. Trimming took 6 bases from V and 15 from J, leaving 36 bases between them. CDR1 and CDR2 (germline): SEHNR, FQNEAQ (reference sequence). The CDR3 bases are TGTGCCAGCAGTTTCATACAGGGAAGGCCCCCCGTGAGTGGCGATCGGCATTTT. This gives the protein CASSFIQGRPPVSGDRHF.

The V and J genes are TRBV7-2 and TRBJ1-5; a possible D gene is TRBD1 (6 bases). V lost 6 bases and J 5 bases, leaving 17 bases between the germline ends. CDR3 size: 15 residues. In germline, CDR1 is SGHTA, CDR2 FQGNSA. The CDR3 is CASSLRGGVDQPQHF. The CDR3 bases are TGTGCCAGCAGTTTGAGGGGGGGCGTTGATCAGCCCCAGCATTTT.

The chain has TRBV7-9 and TRBJ2-2; 11 bases agree with TRBD2. The V gene's germline CDR1 is SEHNR and CDR2 FQNEAQ (reference sequence). The CDR3 length is 16 residues. V gave up 1 base and J gave up 4 bases; unmatched junction bases: 2. CDR3 region: CASSLDGTSGTGELFF. The CDR3 bases are TGTGCCAGCAGCTTAGATGGGACTAGCGGCACCGGGGAGCTGTTTTTT.